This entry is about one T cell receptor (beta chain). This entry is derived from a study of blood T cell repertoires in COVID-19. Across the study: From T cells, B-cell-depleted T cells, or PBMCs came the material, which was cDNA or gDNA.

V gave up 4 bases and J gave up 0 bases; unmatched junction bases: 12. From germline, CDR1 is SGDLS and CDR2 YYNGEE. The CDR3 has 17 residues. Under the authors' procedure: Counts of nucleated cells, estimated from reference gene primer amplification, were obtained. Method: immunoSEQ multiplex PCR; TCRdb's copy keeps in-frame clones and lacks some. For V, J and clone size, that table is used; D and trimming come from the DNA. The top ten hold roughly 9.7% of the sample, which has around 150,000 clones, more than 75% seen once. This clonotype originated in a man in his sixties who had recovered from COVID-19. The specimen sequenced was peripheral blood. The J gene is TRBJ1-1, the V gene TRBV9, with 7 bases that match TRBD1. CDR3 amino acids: CASSPRQGIDLNTEAFF. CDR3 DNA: TGTGCCAGCAGCCCCCGACAGGGAATTGACTTGAACACTGAAGCTTTCTTT.